Shown below are 32 T cell receptor beta chains from a single sample sequenced in a study of cytomegalovirus exposure and HLA in healthy donors. Vbeta (60) and Jbeta (13) primers were used in the PCR. TCRdb's copy holds only in-frame clones and misses some; the assay was immunoSEQ multiplex PCR. The sample records some 90,000 clones, about 77% being singletons. Sequencing was done on a sample of PBMCs. These receptors all stem from a male donor in good health and CMV-seropositive.

The CDR3 reads CASSFKKRGAGETQYF. The DNA for the CDR3 is TGTGCCAGCAGCTTCAAGAAGCGGGGGGCCGGGGAGACCCAGTACTTC. The gene calls are TRBV7-2 and TRBJ2-5; 9 positions match TRBD2. Germline V gives CDR1 SGHTA, CDR2 FQGNSA. V shed 3 bases, J shed 5 bases, and the junction held 10 bases outside the gene matches. CDR3 length: 16 amino acids.

This clone was observed once. J is TRBJ2-3 and V is TRBV6-5; 10 bases are shared with TRBD1. There are 14 residues in the CDR3. V was pared by 6 bases and J by 1 base, with 1 base of the junction left unmatched. CDR1 and CDR2 (germline): MNHEY, SVGAGI. The CDR3 DNA sequence: TGTGCCAGCAGGGGGACAGGGGGCACAGATACGCAGTATTTT. Translating gives CASRGTGGTDTQYF.

In its sample, this clone was seen a few times. CDR3 DNA sequence: TGTGCCAGCAGTGAATTTGGAACAGGGGGCGCGTCCTACGAGCAGTACTTC. Protein product: CASSEFGTGGASYEQYF. This chain links TRBV25-1 with TRBJ2-7; 9 bases are shared with TRBD1. From germline, CDR1 is MGHDK and CDR2 SYGVNS. CDR3 length equals 17 residues. V lost 1 base and J lost 1; bases outside the gene matches: 8.

The chain employs TRBV30 and TRBJ1-2; D gene ambiguous. The CDR3 consists of 13 residues. The V and J ends lost 3 bases and 4 bases respectively, with 12 bases between them. From germline, CDR1 is GTSNPN and CDR2 SVGIG (reference sequence). The CDR3 region has the DNA TGTGCCTGGAGGGGCACATCCAGCTATGGCTACACCTTC. Translating gives CAWRGTSSYGYTF.

The chain couples TRBV2 to TRBJ1-3; 7 positions agree with TRBD1. CDR3 length equals 15 residues. V dropped 7 bases and J dropped 2; count of bases not matched to a gene: 8. Per the germline V gene, CDR1 is SNHLY and CDR2 is FYNNEI. CDR3 in amino acids: CASTLTQGAGNTIYF. CDR3 bases: TGTGCCAGCACTCTGACCCAGGGGGCTGGAAACACCATATATTTT.

The gene calls are TRBV19 and TRBJ2-5; a weak D match, TRBD2 (7 bases). The CDR3 is 14 residues long. The V end lost 8 bases, the J end lost 1 base, and 14 bases lay between the germline ends. CDR1 and CDR2 (germline): LNHDA, SQIVND (reference sequence). CDR3 DNA: TGTGCCAGTTCTGCTCGGGGGGCCCAAGAGACCCAGTACTTC. It codes for CASSARGAQETQYF.

The chain employs TRBV6-1 and TRBJ1-1, with D possibly matching TRBD1 (5 bases). V was pared by 8 bases and J by 7 bases, with 8 bases between. CDR1 and CDR2 from the germline V gene are MNHNS and SASEGT. The CDR3 runs 10 residues. The CDR3 nucleotides are TGTGCCAGCTTACAGGTTGAAGCTTTCTTT. Its translation: CASLQVEAFF.

J is TRBJ1-6 and V is TRBV2, with 8 bases aligning to TRBD1. Germline V gives CDR1 SNHLY, CDR2 FYNNEI. The CDR3 length is 15 residues. With V trimmed by 4 bases and J by 7 bases, 6 bases remained unmatched. CDR3 region: CASSGGQGPNSPLHF. CDR3 bases: TGTGCCAGCAGTGGAGGACAGGGCCCAAATTCACCCCTCCACTTT. The whole variable domain, remainder taken from reference TRBV2 and TRBJ1-6, is EPEVTQTPSHQVTQMGQEVILRCVPISNHLYFYWYRQILGQKVEFLVSFYNNEISEKSEIFDDQFSVERPDGSNFTLKIRSTKLEDSAMYFCASSGGQGPNSPLHFGNGTRLTVT.

The chain uses TRBV5-6 and TRBJ1-2; 10 nucleotides line up with TRBD1. J lost 8 bases, V lost 6 bases, and 13 bases had no gene match. Germline lookup yields CDR1 SGHDT and CDR2 YYEEEE. The CDR3 has 15 residues. Here the CDR3 reads CASTGQGGLYVGYTF. The CDR3 region has the DNA TGTGCCAGCACCGGACAGGGGGGGCTCTATGTGGGCTACACCTTC.

The gene calls are TRBV6-1 and TRBJ1-2; maybe TRBD1 (5 bases). Trimming left V 4 bases short and J 3 bases short, with 12 bases between. CDR3 length: 14 amino acids. Germline V gene sequence: CDR1 MNHNS, CDR2 SASEGT. The CDR3 bases are TGTGCCAGCAGTGGGATTCGGGGGGACTATGGCTACACCTTC. Residues: CASSGIRGDYGYTF.

The rearrangement uses TRBV27 and TRBJ2-1; 7 nucleotides align to TRBD2. Germline-derived CDR1 and CDR2 are MNHEY and SMNVEV (reference sequence). The CDR3 has 16 amino acids. With 0 bases clipped from V and 1 base from J, the junction kept 3 bases outside the gene matches. Written as DNA, the CDR3 is TGTGCCAGCAGTTTATCGAGCGGGGAATCCTACAATGAGCAGTTCTTC. Amino acids: CASSLSSGESYNEQFF.

This chain connects TRBV15 to TRBJ2-7; D is undetermined. This CDR3 comprises 15 residues. Trimming took off 0 bases at V and 3 bases at J, with 12 bases between the two ends. CDR1 and CDR2 (germline): LNHNV, YYDKDF (reference sequence). The CDR3 bases are TGTGCCACCAGCAGAGATAGGAGCAGAAGCTACGAGCAGTACTTC. Protein: CATSRDRSRSYEQYF.

This clone has only a few counts. J is TRBJ1-4 and V is TRBV28; the D gene is possibly TRBD1 (6 bases). CDR3 length equals 19 residues. V lost 1 base and J lost 0, with 18 bases in between. Per the germline V gene, CDR1 is MDHEN and CDR2 is SYDVKM. The CDR3 region is CASSLYRGQSLATNEKLFF. For the CDR3, the DNA is TGTGCCAGCAGTTTATACAGAGGACAGAGTTTAGCAACTAATGAAAAACTGTTTTTT. Full variable domain (missing parts from reference TRBV28 and TRBJ1-4): DVKVTQSSRYLVKRTGEKVFLECVQDMDHENMFWYRQDPGLGLRLIYFSYDVKMKEKGDIPEGYSVSREKKERFSLILESASTNQTSMYLCASSLYRGQSLATNEKLFFGSGTQLSVL.

The CDR3 nucleotides are TGTGCCTGGAGTGTCGGTGCCGGCAGGGCCGAGTTGCAGTACTTC. Translating gives CAWSVGAGRAELQYF. J is TRBJ2-7 and V is TRBV30, with D perhaps matching TRBD1 (5 bases). CDR1 is GTSNPN, CDR2 SVGIG, per germline (reference sequence). Trimming stripped 0 bases from V and 9 bases from J, with 21 bases between. CDR3 length equals 15 residues.

This rearrangement joins TRBV19 to TRBJ2-5, with a weak D call TRBD2 (6 bases). Germline assignment: CDR1 LNHDA and CDR2 SQIVND (reference sequence). The V end was cut by 2 bases, the J end by 5 bases, with 9 bases between. This CDR3 has 13 residues. CDR3 coding DNA: TGTGCCAGTAGTATAATAGGAGGGGAGACCCAGTACTTC. Protein product: CASSIIGGETQYF.

This clone was detected once. V usage is TRBV28 and J usage is TRBJ2-3; tentative D call: TRBD1 (6 bases). The germline V and J ends were trimmed by 5 bases and 0 bases, with 12 bases remaining between them. The CDR3 runs 15 residues. Per the germline V gene, CDR1 is MDHEN and CDR2 is SYDVKM. In DNA form, the CDR3 reads TGTGCCAGCAGTCTCGGACAGTTTAGCACAGATACGCAGTATTTT. Protein sequence: CASSLGQFSTDTQYF.

Note on this clone: Other DNA sequences in the same sample also yield this CDR3. V usage is TRBV14 and J usage is TRBJ1-2; D unresolved. This CDR3 comprises 13 residues. The V end lost 0 bases, the J end lost 4 bases, and 6 bases lay between the germline ends. The germline V gene has CDR1 SGHDN and CDR2 FVKESK. CDR3 sequence reads: CASSQDRVYGYTF. CDR3 bases: TGTGCCAGCAGCCAAGATCGCGTCTATGGCTACACCTTC.

This clone has only a few counts. The V call is TRBV6-4, the J call TRBJ1-1, with D perhaps TRBD1 (6 bases). The length of the CDR3 is 11 residues. Looked up from germline, CDR1 is MRHNA and CDR2 is SNTAGT. Trimming took 3 bases from V and 7 from J, leaving 6 bases between them. CDR3: CASSEGGEAFF. The CDR3 DNA sequence: TGTGCCAGCAGTGAAGGGGGTGAAGCTTTCTTT.

The J gene is TRBJ1-2, the V gene TRBV30, with TRBD1 as a possible D gene (5 bases). Germline loops: CDR1 GTSNPN, CDR2 SVGIG (reference sequence). Trimming took 7 bases from V and 7 from J, leaving 16 bases between them. The length of the CDR3 is 12 residues. CDR3 protein: CASIRGSGGYTF. The CDR3 DNA is TGTGCCTCGATAAGGGGTTCCGGTGGCTACACCTTC. Looking up the rest from reference TRBV30 and TRBJ1-2 gives the full variable domain: SQTIHQWPATLVQPVGSPLSLECTVEGTSNPNLYWYRQAAGRGLQLLFYSVGIGQISSEVPQNLSASRPQDRQFILSSKKLLLSDSGFYLCASIRGSGGYTFGSGTRLTVV.

This sequence joins TRBV11-2 and TRBJ1-2; no definite D call. The CDR3 is 14 amino acids. Germline CDR1 is SGHAT and CDR2 is FQNNGV. Between the trimmed V and J ends, which lost 6 bases and 8 bases, there was a span of 19 bases. The CDR3 loop reads CASRAREVGSGYTF. In nucleotides, the CDR3 is TGTGCCAGCAGAGCTAGGGAGGTTGGTAGCGGCTACACCTTC.

The rearrangement uses TRBV6-1 and TRBJ2-5; D not certain. The V gene lost 1 base and the J gene lost 9 bases, with 18 bases spanning the gap. This CDR3 is built from 15 residues. Germline loops: CDR1 MNHNS, CDR2 SASEGT. Written as DNA, the CDR3 is TGTGCCAGCAGTGAAGTCGCCGGTGGTAGCCCATCCCAGTACTTC. Protein: CASSEVAGGSPSQYF.

The J gene is TRBJ2-7, the V gene TRBV19; TRBD1 might be the D (6 bases). CDR1 and CDR2 (germline): LNHDA, SQIVND (reference sequence). V shed 3 bases and J shed 0 bases, with 6 bases lying between them. CDR3 length equals 13 residues. The CDR3 is CASSMGASYEQYF. The DNA for the CDR3 is TGTGCCAGTAGTATGGGGGCCTCCTACGAGCAGTACTTC.

The rearrangement joins TRBV7-9 to TRBJ2-1, with D hard to call. The germline V gene encodes CDR1 SEHNR and CDR2 FQNEAQ (reference sequence). V lost 5 bases to trimming and J lost 4 bases, with 6 bases between them. The CDR3 totals 12 residues. The CDR3 protein is CASSPSYNEQFF. The CDR3 nucleotides read TGTGCCAGCAGCCCTAGTTACAATGAGCAGTTCTTC.

The chain carries TRBV4-1 and TRBJ2-6; D remains unclear. The CDR3 has 20 amino acids. Trimming took off 0 bases at V and 0 bases at J, with 18 bases between the two ends. Germline lookup yields CDR1 MGHRA and CDR2 YSYEKL. CDR3 loop: CASSQDPPGYYSSGANVLTF. CDR3 bases: TGCGCCAGCAGCCAAGATCCGCCCGGGTACTATAGCTCTGGGGCCAACGTCCTGACTTTC.

V usage is TRBV5-1 and J usage is TRBJ1-1; D is unresolved. Per germline, CDR1 SGHRS and CDR2 YFSETQ. The V and J ends lost 1 base and 2 bases respectively, with 9 bases between them. The CDR3 length is 14 residues. CDR3 sequence reads: CASSLSRGNTEAFF. CDR3 sequence (DNA): TGCGCCAGCAGCTTGTCTCGAGGCAACACTGAAGCTTTCTTT.

In the case of this clone: Other DNA variants within this sample encode the same CDR3. The chain couples TRBV27 to TRBJ1-5; 9 nucleotides line up with TRBD1. The CDR3 sequence is 14 residues long. J gave up 4 bases and V 2 bases, and 0 bases lay outside the gene matches. Germline V lookup: CDR1 MNHEY, CDR2 SMNVEV (reference sequence). The CDR3 DNA reads TGTGCCAGCAGTTTAGGACAGGGGAATCAGCCCCAGCATTTT. Translation gives CASSLGQGNQPQHF.

The V call is TRBV21-1, the J call TRBJ2-7; the tabulated D call, TRBD1, remains unverified against the DNA. TRBV21-1 constitutes a pseudogene. The CDR3 extends over 16 amino acids. This chain's CDR3 is CASSLRPGTGGYEQYF. The CDR3 nucleotides read TGTGCCAGCAGCTTACGTCCCGGGACAGGGGGATACGAGCAGTACTTC.

The chain employs TRBV6-4 and TRBJ2-1; TRBD2 might be the D (6 bases). V shed 4 bases and J shed 5 bases, with 15 bases lying between them. The CDR3 consists of 15 residues. CDR1 and CDR2 (germline): MRHNA, SNTAGT. CDR3 in amino acids: CASSVEAGGNNEQFF. DNA of the CDR3: TGTGCCAGCAGTGTTGAAGCGGGTGGGAACAATGAGCAGTTCTTC.

The genes are TRBV5-1 and TRBJ2-3, with 12 bases aligning to TRBD2. This CDR3 region has 17 residues. In germline, CDR1 is SGHRS, CDR2 YFSETQ. V gave up 3 bases and J gave up 3 bases; unmatched junction bases: 8. The CDR3 region is CASSSSLAGGVTDTQYF. CDR3 nucleotides: TGCGCCAGCAGCTCTTCCCTAGCGGGGGGGGTGACAGATACGCAGTATTTT.

The chain joins TRBV6-1 to TRBJ2-7; 8 bases line up with TRBD1. V gave up 7 bases and J gave up 4 bases; unmatched junction bases: 12. CDR1 MNHNS and CDR2 SASEGT come from the germline V gene. The CDR3 consists of 15 residues. The CDR3 loop reads CASIYIAGGSYEQYF. The CDR3 DNA follows: TGTGCCAGCATCTATATAGCAGGGGGCTCTTACGAGCAGTACTTC.

This chain links TRBV10-3 with TRBJ2-7; 7 bases match TRBD1. CDR3 length: 14 amino acids. Germline V gene lookup returns CDR1 ENHRY and CDR2 SYGVKD. Trimming at V came to 6 bases and at J to 2 bases, leaving 7 bases not matched to a gene. The CDR3 spells CAISETGNPYEQYF. The CDR3 DNA sequence: TGTGCCATCAGCGAGACAGGGAACCCCTACGAGCAGTACTTC.

The table lists this clone with a count of one. The V and J genes are TRBV19 and TRBJ2-1; D may be TRBD2 (6 bases). V was pared by 3 bases and J by 8 bases, with 11 bases between. CDR3 length: 13 amino acids. CDR1 is LNHDA and CDR2 is SQIVND in the germline V gene (reference sequence). The CDR3 loop reads CASSMEGYHEQFF. The CDR3 nucleotides are TGTGCCAGTAGTATGGAGGGTTACCATGAGCAGTTCTTC.